The clone carrying this T cell receptor beta chain was detected a few times. Antigen unknown. These data come from a study of cytomegalovirus exposure and HLA in healthy donors. Germline assignment: CDR1 MNHEY and CDR2 SMNVEV (reference sequence). V was pared by 1 base and J by 5 bases, with 13 bases of the junction left unmatched. The CDR3 is 17 amino acids. TCRdb's table, derived via immunoSEQ multiplex PCR, lists solely in-frame clones and lacks some. In the table there are more than 300,000 clones, just over 85% of which are singletons. Study conclusions and caveats: Associated with cytomegalovirus, according to the listing, were 150 to 200 TCR beta chains.

Sequenced: PBMCs. The clonotype comes from a woman between 18 and 29 years old in good health and CMV-seronegative. V and J are TRBV27 and TRBJ1-1, with TRBD1 matching over 7 bases. The CDR3 nucleotides read TGTGCCAGCAGTTTATTTGGCCCGAGACAGGGTGGAACTGAAGCTTTCTTT. Translated, it gives CASSLFGPRQGGTEAFF.